The present entry profiles one T cell receptor beta chain with its context. Per the original methods: Estimation of nucleated cell counts was performed using reference gene primer amplification. The assay was immunoSEQ multiplex PCR, and TCRdb's table has in-frame clones only and misses some. D and trimming were read from the DNA, whereas the V and J calls and clone size are those reported in that table. The sample has about 270,000 clones, roughly nine tenths seen once. This sample is part of a study of blood T cell repertoires in COVID-19. Study background: Acute and convalescent COVID-19 specimens originated in the United States, Italy and Spain. Sources were T cells, B-cell-depleted T cells, or PBMCs; the material itself was cDNA or gDNA.

The CDR3 is made up of 13 amino acids. V lost 7 bases and J lost 7; bases outside the gene matches: 8. The germline V gene encodes CDR1 SQVTM and CDR2 ANQGSEA. This receptor was obtained from a man between 60 and 70 years old who had recovered from COVID-19. The sequenced material came from peripheral blood. The chain carries TRBV29-1 and TRBJ2-7; 12 bases match TRBD2. This CDR3 is CSGWTSGDLEQYF. CDR3 coding DNA: TGCAGCGGGTGGACTAGCGGGGACTTAGAGCAGTACTTC.